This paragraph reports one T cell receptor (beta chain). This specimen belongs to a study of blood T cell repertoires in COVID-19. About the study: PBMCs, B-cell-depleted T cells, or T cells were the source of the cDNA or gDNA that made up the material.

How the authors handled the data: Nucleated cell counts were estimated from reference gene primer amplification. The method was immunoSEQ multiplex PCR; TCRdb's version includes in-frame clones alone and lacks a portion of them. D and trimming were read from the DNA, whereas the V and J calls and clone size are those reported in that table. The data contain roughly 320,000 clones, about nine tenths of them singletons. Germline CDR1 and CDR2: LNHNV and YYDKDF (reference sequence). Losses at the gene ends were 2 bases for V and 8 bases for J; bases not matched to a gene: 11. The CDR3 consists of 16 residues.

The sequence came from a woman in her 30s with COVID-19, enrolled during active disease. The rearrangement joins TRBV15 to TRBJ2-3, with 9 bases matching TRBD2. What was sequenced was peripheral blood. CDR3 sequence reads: CATSRTPGLAFGTQYF. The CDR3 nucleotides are TGTGCCACCAGCAGAACCCCGGGACTAGCTTTTGGTACGCAGTATTTT.